This T cell receptor beta chain was identified in a study of T-cell reconstitution after alpha-beta-depleted transplantation in children. Library preparation (for TCRbeta) was performed with unique molecular identifiers. TCRdb passed the PCR reads through MiXCR, listing each CDR3 protein once. This table has some 290,000 distinct CDR3 sequences, about a quarter appearing once. This clonotype originated in a male patient aged 10-17 years who had a stem cell transplant for acute lymphoblastic leukemia, so the T cells may come from the graft donor. Sequences were derived from PBMCs, mostly from graft donor cells, sampled 180 days after TCRalphabeta/CD19-depleted stem cell transplant.

The CDR3 loop reads CSAREWRNQPQHF. DNA of the CDR3: TGCAGTGCTAGAGAATGGCGAAATCAGCCCCAGCATTTT. The chain has TRBV20-1 and TRBJ1-5; D not certain. CDR1 DFQATT and CDR2 SNEGSKA come from the germline V gene (reference sequence). With 0 bases removed from V and 4 bases from J, the gap between germline ends came to 7 bases. CDR3 length: 13 residues.